Presented here are 12 T cell receptor beta chains from one specimen sequenced in a study of shared clonotypes between healthy human individuals. Profiled with immunoSEQ multiplex PCR; TCRdb holds only in-frame clones, not every one. The table records about 490,000 clones, over 75% of them present only once. The sequenced material came from PBMCs. Receptors originate from a woman in her 40s in good health. Some clones in this sample may be carry-over from other donors' samples.

Remarks on this clone: A single base is all that separates this from a far larger clone, so a read error is likely. The chain uses TRBV2 and TRBJ1-5; D ambiguous. V lost 3 bases, J lost 1 base, and 1 base lay in between. Germline V gene sequence: CDR1 SNHLY, CDR2 FYNNEI. This CDR3 comprises 12 residues. The CDR3 loop reads CASSESNQPQHF. The CDR3 coding sequence is TGTGCCAGCAGTGAGAGCAATCAGCCCCAGCATTTT.

The gene calls are TRBV10-1 and TRBJ2-7; 7 bases line up with TRBD2. Per the germline V gene, CDR1 is WNHNN and CDR2 is SYGVQD (reference sequence). The V gene end was trimmed by 5 bases and the J gene end by 4 bases; junction bases not matched to a gene: 5. The CDR3 spans 13 residues. The CDR3 nucleotides read TGCGCCAGCAGTTGGGGAGGGACTTACGAGCAGTACTTC. Protein sequence: CASSWGGTYEQYF.

Notes on this clone: It differs at one base from a far larger clone, so likely a read error. The chain links TRBV6-5 to TRBJ1-1; D call uncertain. Germline assignment: CDR1 MNHEY and CDR2 SVGAGI. The CDR3 runs to 14 residues. V shed 0 bases and J shed 3 bases, with 8 bases lying between them. The CDR3 reads CASSYSISHTEAFF. As DNA, the CDR3 is TGTGCCAGCAGTTACTCGATCTCACACACTGAAGCTTTCTTT.

This sequence joins TRBV19 and TRBJ1-1, with a tentative D call TRBD1 (6 bases). Trimming removed 3 bases from V and 6 bases from J, with 11 bases in between. CDR1 and CDR2 (germline): LNHDA, SQIVND (reference sequence). The CDR3 spans 13 residues. CDR3 sequence reads: CASSISSGAEAFF. CDR3 sequence (DNA): TGTGCCAGTAGTATTTCGTCAGGGGCTGAAGCTTTCTTT.

This clone was seen a handful of times. The chain recombines TRBV11-2 with TRBJ1-2; 9 bases align to TRBD1. CDR1 and CDR2 from the germline V gene are SGHAT and FQNNGV. This CDR3 is built from 13 residues. V shed 3 bases, J shed 6 bases, and the junction held 2 bases outside the gene matches. The CDR3, as DNA: TGTGCCAGCAGCTTCGGACAGGGGAATGGCTACACCTTC. Encoded protein: CASSFGQGNGYTF. The full variable domain, in which reference TRBV11-2 and TRBJ1-2 provide the parts outside the CDR3, is EAGVAQSPRYKIIEKRQSVAFWCNPISGHATLYWYQQILGQGPKLLIQFQNNGVVDDSQLPKDRFSAERLKGVDSTLKIQPAKLEDSAVYLCASSFGQGNGYTFGSGTRLTVV.

Of note for this clone: This probably arose from a read error, given a far larger clone one base away. The rearrangement uses TRBV25-1 and TRBJ1-1; D is possibly TRBD1 (6 bases). This CDR3 region has 15 residues. The V end was cut by 9 bases, the J end by 1 base, with 18 bases between. The germline CDR1 and CDR2 sequences are MGHDK and SYGVNS. CDR3 sequence reads: CASIPGGAGNTEAFF. The CDR3 DNA follows: TGTGCCAGTATCCCTGGGGGCGCGGGGAACACTGAAGCTTTCTTT. Looking up the rest from reference TRBV25-1 and TRBJ1-1 gives the full variable domain: EADIYQTPRYLVIGTGKKITLECSQTMGHDKMYWYQQDPGMELHLIHYSYGVNSTEKGDLSSESTVSRIRTEHFPLTLESARPSHTSQYLCASIPGGAGNTEAFFGQGTRLTVV.

The gene calls are TRBV6-5 and TRBJ1-1, with D unclear. The CDR3 is made up of 15 amino acids. CDR1 MNHEY and CDR2 SVGAGI come from the germline V gene. Trimming removed 6 bases at V and 1 base at J, with 15 bases between. CDR3 amino acids: CASSSESNTNTEAFF. The DNA of the CDR3 is TGTGCCAGCAGCTCGGAAAGTAATACGAACACTGAAGCTTTCTTT.

The chain is built from TRBV5-1 and TRBJ2-5; tentatively, D is TRBD1 (5 bases). In germline, CDR1 is SGHRS, CDR2 YFSETQ. Trimming took off 1 base at V and 7 bases at J, with 17 bases between the two ends. The CDR3 runs 15 residues. CDR3 residues: CASSLYSGAGGTQYF. The CDR3 DNA reads as TGCGCCAGCAGCTTGTATAGTGGGGCCGGTGGGACCCAGTACTTC.

This clone was counted once. The rearrangement uses TRBV27 and TRBJ1-1; D remains ambiguous. Germline CDR1 MNHEY, CDR2 SMNVEV (reference sequence). Trimming removed 6 bases at V and 0 bases at J, with 14 bases between. The CDR3 loop spans 15 amino acids. The CDR3 DNA follows: TGTGCCAGCAGCCGTACCACACCCATGAACACTGAAGCTTTCTTT. This encodes CASSRTTPMNTEAFF.

The rearrangement uses TRBV18 and TRBJ1-1; TRBD1 is a possible D gene (6 bases). Germline CDR1 reads KGHSH; CDR2 reads LQKENI. The V gene lost 3 bases and the J gene lost 4 bases, with 12 bases spanning the gap. This CDR3 comprises 14 residues. CDR3 protein: CASSPRDTLTEAFF. The CDR3 coding sequence is TGTGCCAGCTCACCCCGGGACACGCTCACTGAAGCTTTCTTT.

The chain combines TRBV25-1 with TRBJ1-1, with 7 nucleotides matching TRBD1. The V segment lost 4 bases and the J segment 3 bases; nucleotides outside the gene matches: 2. Germline values: CDR1 MGHDK, CDR2 SYGVNS. The CDR3 covers 13 residues. CDR3 nucleotide sequence: TGTGCCAGCAGTGGACAGGGCGACACTGAAGCTTTCTTT. Translating it yields CASSGQGDTEAFF.

This chain connects TRBV14 to TRBJ2-7, with D hard to call. The CDR3 runs to 13 residues. Germline V CDR1 and CDR2: SGHDN, FVKESK. The germline V and J ends were trimmed by 6 bases and 6 bases, with 15 bases remaining between them. CDR3 in amino acids: CASSSSLWGEQYF. In DNA form, the CDR3 reads TGTGCCAGCAGTTCGTCCCTGTGGGGCGAGCAGTACTTC.